The clone carrying this TCR beta chain was seen a few times. Its antigen is as yet unknown. Researchers took RNA transcripts and amplified the TCR beta CDR3 regions from them. In the first-round RT-PCR of the TCR CDR3, the HTBI primer set was used. TCRdb re-derived calls from the multiplex PCR reads in MiXCR, one entry per CDR3 protein. The table lists a few hundred thousand distinct CDR3 sequences, more than 15% of them singletons, with roughly 26% in the top ten. This specimen comes from a study of T cells in Graves' hyperthyroidism and ophthalmopathy. Points from the study as a whole: Blood shared most expanded thyroid clonotypes above 0.001. The authors' 13 V-J model separated ophthalmopathy from stable hyperthyroidism.

Patients were excluded because of uncontrolled infection, other autoimmune disease, pregnancy or lactation. Orbital computed tomography, thyroid ultrasound, serum thyroxine and TRAb, and clinical symptoms together informed the diagnoses. Germline CDR1 is MNHNS and CDR2 is SASEGT. Trimming cost V 6 bases and J 3 bases; bases outside gene matches: 4. The CDR3 spans 15 residues. This chain uses TRBV6-1 with TRBJ2-1, with 11 positions matching TRBD2. This sequence originates from a woman between 18 and 29 years old with Graves' hyperthyroidism that later progressed to Graves' ophthalmopathy. The source material was blood. The CDR3 DNA is TGTGCCAGCAGCGGGACTAGCGGATTCTACAATGAGCAGTTCTTC. Protein sequence: CASSGTSGFYNEQFF.